Following are 30 T cell receptor beta chains from one sample sequenced in a study of cytomegalovirus exposure and HLA in healthy donors. PCR primers comprised 60 Vbeta and 13 Jbeta primers. Repertoires were generated with immunoSEQ multiplex PCR, while TCRdb's copy carries only in-frame clones and drops some. This table holds 150,000 to 200,000 clones, roughly four fifths found once. Material for sequencing was PBMCs. The receptors shown here come from a female donor in good health and CMV-seronegative.

CDR3 amino acids: CASARQGAGNEQFF. In nucleotides, the CDR3 is TGTGCCAGCGCCAGACAGGGGGCTGGCAATGAGCAGTTCTTC. The V gene is TRBV27, the J gene TRBJ2-1, with 10 bases that match TRBD1. Looked up from germline, CDR1 is MNHEY and CDR2 is SMNVEV (reference sequence). V was clipped by 8 bases and J by 6 bases; unmatched bases: 7. This CDR3 region has 14 residues.

The chain is built from TRBV18 and TRBJ1-5; tentative D call: TRBD1 (6 bases). The CDR3 has 16 residues. V lost 3 bases and J 1 base, leaving 13 bases between the germline ends. Germline assignment: CDR1 KGHSH and CDR2 LQKENI. CDR3 sequence reads: CASSPGNRASNQPQHF. In DNA form, the CDR3 reads TGTGCCAGCTCACCTGGGAACAGGGCCAGCAATCAGCCCCAGCATTTT.

The chain couples TRBV30 to TRBJ2-2; 7 bases align to TRBD1. Germline values: CDR1 GTSNPN, CDR2 SVGIG (reference sequence). Unmatched junction bases numbered 12, after V lost 7 bases and J lost 4 bases. The CDR3 length is 15 residues. The CDR3 DNA reads TGTGCCTCGCTCACAGGGGAACACGTCACCGGGGAGCTGTTTTTT. Translation: CASLTGEHVTGELFF.

The CDR3 loop is CASTPWGRYGYTF. CDR3 coding DNA: TGTGCCAGCACACCTTGGGGGCGCTATGGCTACACCTTC. The rearrangement uses TRBV6-6 and TRBJ1-2; D perhaps matches TRBD1 (6 bases). CDR3 length: 13 residues. The V gene's germline CDR1 is MNHNY and CDR2 SVGAGI (reference sequence). The V end was cut by 7 bases, the J end by 4 bases, with 13 bases between.

This clone was detected only a few times. The chain has TRBV6-5 and TRBJ1-2; 7 positions match TRBD1. J gave up 0 bases and V 6 bases, and 7 bases lay outside the gene matches. The CDR3 loop spans 15 amino acids. Germline values: CDR1 MNHEY, CDR2 SVGAGI. This chain's CDR3 is CASSPEGATNYGYTF. The CDR3 DNA sequence: TGTGCCAGCAGCCCCGAGGGGGCGACTAACTATGGCTACACCTTC.

This clone appeared a few times. The rearrangement joins TRBV6-5 to TRBJ2-1, with a weak D call TRBD2 (6 bases). Germline V lookup: CDR1 MNHEY, CDR2 SVGAGI. The germline V and J ends were trimmed by 8 bases and 2 bases, with 16 bases remaining between them. The CDR3 spans 15 residues. DNA of the CDR3: TGTGCCAGCCAAAACGGGGGAACGGCCTACAATGAGCAGTTCTTC. It is translated as CASQNGGTAYNEQFF.

In this sample, this clone turned up once. This chain links TRBV4-1 with TRBJ2-7; the match to TRBD2 covers 16 bases. J gave up 7 bases and V 0 bases, and 9 bases lay outside the gene matches. The CDR3 is 18 amino acids. Germline CDR1 is MGHRA and CDR2 is YSYEKL. CDR3 sequence (DNA): TGCGCCAGCAGCCAAGACCTAACCGGGACTAGCGGGAGGGGTGAGCAGTACTTC. It translates to CASSQDLTGTSGRGEQYF.

The chain recombines TRBV28 with TRBJ2-7, with TRBD2 matching over 9 bases. The J segment lost 3 bases and the V segment lost 4 bases, leaving 19 bases of the junction unmatched. The CDR3 has 19 amino acids. Germline V gene sequence: CDR1 MDHEN, CDR2 SYDVKM. The CDR3 loop reads CASSYRNPFGGRASYEQYF. CDR3 nucleotides: TGTGCCAGCAGTTACCGAAACCCCTTTGGCGGGAGGGCCAGCTACGAGCAGTACTTC.

This clone was seen a few times. The chain joins TRBV1 to TRBJ2-1; TRBD1 is the table's D call, not checked against the DNA. TRBV1 is assigned pseudogene status. The CDR3 is made up of 15 amino acids. The CDR3 nucleotides read TGCACCAGCAGCGCCCCGGGACAAGCCTACAATGAGCAGTTCTTC. It encodes CTSSAPGQAYNEQFF.

V and J are TRBV28 and TRBJ1-1; no clear D gene. Trimming removed 6 bases from V and 10 bases from J, with 12 bases in between. This CDR3 spans 11 amino acids. Per the germline V gene, CDR1 is MDHEN and CDR2 is SYDVKM. The CDR3 sequence: CASSLYRGAFF. The CDR3 DNA sequence: TGTGCCAGCAGCCTATACCGTGGAGCTTTCTTT.

This clone was detected once. The CDR3 DNA is TGTGCCAGCAGTTTAAGGGGTAGCAATCAGCCCCAGCATTTT. This translates into CASSLRGSNQPQHF. The chain combines TRBV27 with TRBJ1-5; D possibly corresponds to TRBD1 (5 bases). Trimming removed 2 bases from V and 0 bases from J, with 5 bases in between. The CDR3 is 14 residues long. The germline V gene encodes CDR1 MNHEY and CDR2 SMNVEV (reference sequence).

This chain joins TRBV7-3 and TRBJ2-1, with 9 bases identical to TRBD2. Germline V gene data show CDR1 as SGHTA and CDR2 as FQGTGA. After removal of 5 bases from V and 8 bases from J, the junction contained 13 bases not matched to a gene. The CDR3 consists of 16 residues. The CDR3 coding sequence is TGTGCCAGCAGCGTCATGGGCGGGGGGGCACGGGATGAGCAGTTCTTC. Translation gives CASSVMGGGARDEQFF.

The rearrangement joins TRBV6-4 to TRBJ1-3; 7 nucleotides align to TRBD1. The CDR3 covers 17 residues. Germline V gene lookup returns CDR1 MRHNA and CDR2 SNTAGT. V lost 4 bases and J lost 4; bases outside the gene matches: 13. The CDR3 here is CASSARTDRVKGNTIYF. The CDR3 bases are TGTGCCAGCAGTGCTCGTACCGACAGGGTGAAAGGAAACACCATATATTTT.

This sequence joins TRBV4-2 and TRBJ1-4; D possibly corresponds to TRBD1 (6 bases). The CDR3 is 13 amino acids. V was trimmed by 6 bases and J by 5 bases, leaving 10 bases between them. Germline-derived CDR1 and CDR2 are LGHNA and YNFKEQ. CDR3 region: CASSPRGNEKLFF. CDR3 DNA sequence: TGTGCCAGCAGTCCCAGGGGAAATGAAAAACTGTTTTTT.

CDR3 sequence (DNA): TGTGCCAGCGGACCGGGGGGTAGCGGGAGGGCCCATGAGCAGTTCTTC. Its translation is CASGPGGSGRAHEQFF. This sequence joins TRBV28 and TRBJ2-1, with TRBD2 identical over 11 bases. Germline trimming cut 8 bases from V and 8 bases from J; bases unmatched to any gene: 14. Germline CDR1 reads MDHEN; CDR2 reads SYDVKM. This CDR3 region has 16 residues. Combining the CDR3 with reference TRBV28 and TRBJ2-1 gives the whole variable domain DVKVTQSSRYLVKRTGEKVFLECVQDMDHENMFWYRQDPGLGLRLIYFSYDVKMKEKGDIPEGYSVSREKKERFSLILESASTNQTSMYLCASGPGGSGRAHEQFFGPGTRLTVL.

The V call is TRBV4-1, the J call TRBJ2-7; TRBD1 matches at 7 bases. CDR1 MGHRA and CDR2 YSYEKL come from the germline V gene. This CDR3 is built from 15 residues. V lost 3 bases, J lost 1 base, and 6 bases stayed unmatched. This CDR3 reads CASSHHRGPSYEQYF. CDR3 in DNA: TGCGCCAGCAGCCACCACAGGGGCCCTTCCTACGAGCAGTACTTC.

The sample holds a few counts of this clone. The chain has TRBV19 and TRBJ1-4; D is unresolved. The CDR3 loop spans 11 amino acids. CDR1 is LNHDA, CDR2 SQIVND, per germline (reference sequence). V lost 8 bases and J 7 bases, leaving 8 bases between the germline ends. The CDR3 loop is CASLTGEKLFF. The CDR3 coding sequence is TGTGCCAGTCTGACGGGTGAAAAACTGTTTTTT.

This chain joins TRBV11-2 and TRBJ2-7; 10 bases match TRBD2. The CDR3 consists of 15 residues. With 5 bases clipped from V and 2 bases from J, the junction kept 6 bases outside the gene matches. In germline, CDR1 is SGHAT, CDR2 FQNNGV. In nucleotides, the CDR3 is TGTGCCAGCAGCAGAACTAGCGGGGAGGCCTACGAGCAGTACTTC. Its protein is CASSRTSGEAYEQYF. Full variable domain (outside the CDR3, taken from reference TRBV11-2 and TRBJ2-7): EAGVAQSPRYKIIEKRQSVAFWCNPISGHATLYWYQQILGQGPKLLIQFQNNGVVDDSQLPKDRFSAERLKGVDSTLKIQPAKLEDSAVYLCASSRTSGEAYEQYFGPGTRLTVT.

The chain couples TRBV7-9 to TRBJ2-5, with a possible D match to TRBD2 (7 bases). The DNA matches TRBJ2-7 better at its end, which makes the J call doubtful. Germline V CDR1 and CDR2: SEHNR, FQNEAQ (reference sequence). This CDR3 is 19 amino acids long. In nucleotides, the CDR3 is TGTGCCAGCAGCCCGCGGTCGCCCCAGGGGCGGGGGCGAATCTACGAGCAGTACTTC. It is translated as CASSPRSPQGRGRIYEQYF.

The chain recombines TRBV30 with TRBJ2-1, with 7 positions matching TRBD2. The junction had 11 bases not matched to a gene; V was cut back by 0 bases and J by 6 bases. This CDR3 comprises 16 residues. Looked up from germline, CDR1 is GTSNPN and CDR2 is SVGIG (reference sequence). CDR3 loop: CAWSVGWLAEGNEQFF. CDR3 DNA: TGTGCCTGGAGTGTAGGGTGGCTAGCGGAGGGCAATGAGCAGTTCTTC. Full variable domain (outside the CDR3, taken from reference TRBV30 and TRBJ2-1): SQTIHQWPATLVQPVGSPLSLECTVEGTSNPNLYWYRQAAGRGLQLLFYSVGIGQISSEVPQNLSASRPQDRQFILSSKKLLLSDSGFYLCAWSVGWLAEGNEQFFGPGTRLTVL.

V gene TRBV11-2 combines with J gene TRBJ1-6; D gene uncertain. Germline CDR1 is SGHAT and CDR2 is FQNNGV. Trimming pared 0 bases from V and 8 bases from J, leaving 5 bases between. The CDR3 is 13 residues long. The CDR3, as DNA: TGTGCCAGCAGCTTAGAGCCAGATTCACCCCTCCACTTT. Protein sequence: CASSLEPDSPLHF.

The J gene is TRBJ2-3, the V gene TRBV5-4; 13 nucleotides align to TRBD2. This CDR3 is 17 amino acids long. J gave up 1 base and V 4 bases, and 6 bases lay outside the gene matches. Per the germline V gene, CDR1 is SGHNT and CDR2 is YYREEE (reference sequence). CDR3 coding DNA: TGTGCCAGCAGCCCCGTGGGACTAGCGGGACGCACAGATACGCAGTATTTT. Its protein product is CASSPVGLAGRTDTQYF.

This rearrangement joins TRBV7-8 to TRBJ1-4; a weak D match, TRBD1 (5 bases). The ends were cut back, 5 bases at V and 8 bases at J, with 21 bases in the middle. CDR3 length: 16 residues. Germline V CDR1 and CDR2: SGHVS, FQNEAQ. CDR3 sequence: CASSPRLRGVEEKLFF. CDR3 nucleotides: TGTGCCAGCAGCCCCCGCCTGCGGGGCGTAGAGGAAAAACTGTTTTTT.

The rearrangement joins TRBV6-5 to TRBJ2-7; possibly TRBD1 for D (6 bases). CDR1 and CDR2 from the germline V gene are MNHEY and SVGAGI. The CDR3 sequence is 15 residues long. With 0 bases removed from V and 5 bases from J, the gap between germline ends came to 14 bases. The DNA of the CDR3 is TGTGCCAGCAGTTACTCGTACGCGACAGGCAACGAGCAGTACTTC. Translation gives CASSYSYATGNEQYF.

The chain couples TRBV15 to TRBJ2-3, with 10 bases fitting TRBD1. The CDR3 extends over 13 amino acids. Germline loops: CDR1 LNHNV, CDR2 YYDKDF (reference sequence). The trim removed 3 bases at V and 9 bases at J, leaving 3 bases unmatched. CDR3 bases: TGTGCCACCAGCAGGGACAGGGGGGACACGCAGTATTTT. It is translated as CATSRDRGDTQYF.

The chain is built from TRBV30 and TRBJ1-4; D is unresolved. The CDR3 covers 14 residues. The germline CDR1 and CDR2 sequences are GTSNPN and SVGIG (reference sequence). The V and J ends lost 1 base and 5 bases respectively, with 11 bases between them. For the CDR3, the DNA is TGTGCCTGGAGTGGGACGGGATTCAATGAAAAACTGTTTTTT. Translation: CAWSGTGFNEKLFF.

The chain links TRBV29-1 to TRBJ2-1; TRBD2 aligns across 10 bases. V gave up 4 bases and J gave up 6 bases; unmatched junction bases: 6. The CDR3 has 14 amino acids. Germline V gives CDR1 SQVTM, CDR2 ANQGSEA. CDR3 amino acids: CSVGRLAGANEQFF. The CDR3 nucleotides are TGCAGCGTTGGAAGGCTAGCGGGGGCCAATGAGCAGTTCTTC.

This sequence joins TRBV6-5 and TRBJ2-7, with TRBD1 identical over 9 bases. The CDR3 has 14 amino acids. V trimming: 5 bases; J trimming: 6 bases; junction bases outside the gene matches: 8. Germline V gives CDR1 MNHEY, CDR2 SVGAGI. This CDR3 reads CASSRTGTGSEQYF. CDR3 sequence (DNA): TGTGCCAGCAGTCGTACCGGGACAGGGAGCGAGCAGTACTTC.

The chain is built from TRBV18 and TRBJ1-4; no firm D call. CDR3 length equals 13 residues. Germline assignment: CDR1 KGHSH and CDR2 LQKENI. Trimming left V 3 bases short and J 8 bases short, with 10 bases between. The CDR3 loop is CASSPGLGEKLFF. The CDR3 bases are TGTGCCAGCTCACCCGGACTAGGGGAAAAACTGTTTTTT.

J is TRBJ1-1 and V is TRBV5-1; the match to TRBD1 covers 11 bases. V lost 1 base, J lost 3 bases, and 2 bases stayed unmatched. The V gene's germline CDR1 is SGHRS and CDR2 YFSETQ. The CDR3 contains 15 residues. The CDR3 loop is CASSLLGQGDTEAFF. DNA for the CDR3: TGCGCCAGCAGCTTGTTGGGACAGGGGGACACTGAAGCTTTCTTT.